This T cell receptor (beta chain) was sequenced for a study of T cell responses to AZD1222 COVID-19 vaccine. Broader study findings: Donor demographics were predominantly white British with a female majority; clonal diversity may be underestimated. Repertoire sampling was restricted to post-peak T cell response timepoints. Breadth and depth of Spike-specific TCRs rose after two AZD1222 doses.

Repertoires were generated with immunoSEQ multiplex PCR, while TCRdb's copy carries only in-frame clones and drops some. Among approximately 130,000 clones listed, approximately 90% were seen once. With respect to this clone: Antigen unknown.

V dropped 2 bases and J dropped 5; count of bases not matched to a gene: 18. The CDR3 loop spans 19 amino acids. Germline V gene lookup returns CDR1 SGHAT and CDR2 FQNNGV. Second-dose timings of about 4 or about 12 weeks were pooled. The sample here was peripheral blood, taken 28 days after the second AZD1222 dose. This rearrangement joins TRBV11-2 to TRBJ2-1; 7 bases agree with TRBD1. The receptor was isolated from an adult who received the AZD1222 COVID-19 vaccine. The CDR3 DNA follows: TGTGCCAGCAGCTTAACCACTGGGTCGGGACAGACCAAAAACAATGAGCAGTTCTTC. This codes for CASSLTTGSGQTKNNEQFF.